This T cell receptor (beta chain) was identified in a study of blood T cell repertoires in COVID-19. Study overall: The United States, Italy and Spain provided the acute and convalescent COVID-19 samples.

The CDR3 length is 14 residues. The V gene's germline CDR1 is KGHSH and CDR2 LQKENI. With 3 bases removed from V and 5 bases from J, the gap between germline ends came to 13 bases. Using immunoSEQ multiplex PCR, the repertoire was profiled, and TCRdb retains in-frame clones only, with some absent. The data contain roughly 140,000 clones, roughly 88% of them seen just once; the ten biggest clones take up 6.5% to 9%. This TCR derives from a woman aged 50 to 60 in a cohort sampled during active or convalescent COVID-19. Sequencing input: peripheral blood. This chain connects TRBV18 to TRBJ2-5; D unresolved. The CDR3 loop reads CASSPVTAEETQYF. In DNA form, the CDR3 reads TGTGCCAGCTCACCCGTCACCGCGGAGGAGACCCAGTACTTC.